This T cell receptor (beta chain) stems from a study of memory CD4+ T cells and cytomegalovirus serostatus. Single viable CD3+CD4+CD8-CD45RO+ cells were sorted as the memory CD4+ T cells. Some clones are missing from TCRdb's copy, which holds only in-frame ones; the method was immunoSEQ multiplex PCR. This table holds around 60,000 clones, approximately 85% found once. V was clipped by 2 bases and J by 1 base, with 9 bases between them. Germline CDR1 SGHTS, CDR2 YDEGEE. This CDR3 comprises 14 residues. This clone was observed a handful of times. This TCR derives from an adult in good health and CMV-seronegative. Sequencing was carried out using memory CD4+ T cells from blood. The chain carries TRBV5-8 and TRBJ2-5; no firm D call. The CDR3 region has the DNA TGTGCCAGCAGCTTAGGGTCAGTCCAAGAGACCCAGTACTTC. This gives the protein CASSLGSVQETQYF.